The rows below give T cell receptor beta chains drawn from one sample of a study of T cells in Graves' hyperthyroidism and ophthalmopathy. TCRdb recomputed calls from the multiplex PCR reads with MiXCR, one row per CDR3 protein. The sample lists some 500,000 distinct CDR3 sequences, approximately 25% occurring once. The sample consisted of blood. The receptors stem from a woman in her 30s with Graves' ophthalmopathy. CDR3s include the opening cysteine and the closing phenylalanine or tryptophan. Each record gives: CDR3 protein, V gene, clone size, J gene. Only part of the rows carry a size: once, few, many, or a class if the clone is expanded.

cdr3_aa: CASSRTGGETYEQYF
v_call: TRBV11-2
clone_size: -
j_call: TRBJ2-7

cdr3_aa: CASSQERQGLGGYTF
v_call: TRBV4-3
clone_size: -
j_call: TRBJ1-2

cdr3_aa: CASSQDTGTQYF
v_call: TRBV4-2
clone_size: many
j_call: TRBJ2-5

cdr3_aa: CASSLSTPPGNSPLHF
v_call: TRBV18
clone_size: few
j_call: TRBJ1-6

cdr3_aa: CASSLPTTSGGFTDTQYF
v_call: TRBV28
clone_size: -
j_call: TRBJ2-3

cdr3_aa: CSAQPAGAKNIKYF
v_call: TRBV20-1
clone_size: few
j_call: TRBJ2-4

cdr3_aa: CASSPLRQPVLANYGYTF
v_call: TRBV12-3/TRBV12-4
clone_size: many
j_call: TRBJ1-2

cdr3_aa: CASSYVPDFGSYHQPQHF
v_call: TRBV6-2/TRBV6-3
clone_size: many
j_call: TRBJ1-5

cdr3_aa: CASTQWTDFRGSPQAFF
v_call: TRBV11-1
clone_size: many
j_call: TRBJ1-1

cdr3_aa: CASSYSGLRGGETQYF
v_call: TRBV6-5
clone_size: few
j_call: TRBJ2-5

cdr3_aa: CSATLEQSNQPQHF
v_call: TRBV20-1
clone_size: many
j_call: TRBJ1-5

cdr3_aa: CASSLDDGYEQYF
v_call: TRBV5-1
clone_size: many
j_call: TRBJ2-7

cdr3_aa: CSASRRGSYNSPLHF
v_call: TRBV20-1
clone_size: many
j_call: TRBJ1-6

cdr3_aa: CASGLTGEGNQPQHF
v_call: TRBV12-3/TRBV12-4
clone_size: many
j_call: TRBJ1-5

cdr3_aa: CASRIGLTTGNTIYF
v_call: TRBV6-1
clone_size: many
j_call: TRBJ1-3

cdr3_aa: CASIGTGRTGELFF
v_call: TRBV6-5
clone_size: many
j_call: TRBJ2-2

cdr3_aa: CASSQGTGGGSPLHF
v_call: TRBV12-3/TRBV12-4
clone_size: many
j_call: TRBJ1-6

cdr3_aa: CAHRGEGMNTEAFF
v_call: TRBV6-1
clone_size: many
j_call: TRBJ1-1

cdr3_aa: CASSLITGEDGYTF
v_call: TRBV5-5
clone_size: -
j_call: TRBJ1-2

cdr3_aa: CASSAKERAGITYEQYF
v_call: TRBV10-1
clone_size: many
j_call: TRBJ2-7

cdr3_aa: CASSPPELNYGYTF
v_call: TRBV28
clone_size: many
j_call: TRBJ1-2

cdr3_aa: CAWSPTGLNGYTF
v_call: TRBV30
clone_size: many
j_call: TRBJ1-2

cdr3_aa: CASSLLRGFSGNTIYF
v_call: TRBV7-8
clone_size: -
j_call: TRBJ1-3

cdr3_aa: CASRRGQGLHEQYF
v_call: TRBV6-1
clone_size: -
j_call: TRBJ2-7

cdr3_aa: CALASGQGTEAFF
v_call: TRBV30
clone_size: many
j_call: TRBJ1-1

cdr3_aa: CSVEDGGDGETQYF
v_call: TRBV29-1
clone_size: -
j_call: TRBJ2-5

cdr3_aa: CASISGQGNEQFF
v_call: TRBV6-2/TRBV6-3
clone_size: -
j_call: TRBJ2-1

cdr3_aa: CASSVRTVHPLSMNTEAFF
v_call: TRBV6-1
clone_size: once
j_call: TRBJ1-1

cdr3_aa: CSVRGDNQPQHF
v_call: TRBV20-1
clone_size: many
j_call: TRBJ1-5

cdr3_aa: CSASTGASSGYTF
v_call: TRBV20-1
clone_size: -
j_call: TRBJ1-2

cdr3_aa: CASSEEIQGEQYF
v_call: TRBV6-1
clone_size: many
j_call: TRBJ2-7

cdr3_aa: CASSPYNGAQYF
v_call: TRBV7-3
clone_size: few
j_call: TRBJ2-5

cdr3_aa: CASRLAGGSYEQYF
v_call: TRBV6-1
clone_size: -
j_call: TRBJ2-7

cdr3_aa: CASSPWTATGPGNTIYF
v_call: TRBV28
clone_size: many
j_call: TRBJ1-3

cdr3_aa: CSATRGGNTEAFF
v_call: TRBV20-1
clone_size: -
j_call: TRBJ1-1

cdr3_aa: CASSIALTNYGYTF
v_call: TRBV19
clone_size: many
j_call: TRBJ1-2

cdr3_aa: CASSLLRVKGRFNYGYTF
v_call: TRBV12-3/TRBV12-4
clone_size: many
j_call: TRBJ1-2

cdr3_aa: CATSRASGGYEQYF
v_call: TRBV15
clone_size: -
j_call: TRBJ2-7

cdr3_aa: CASSPGQEPQPQHF
v_call: TRBV6-1
clone_size: -
j_call: TRBJ1-5

cdr3_aa: CASSLFGTPTNYGYTF
v_call: TRBV5-1
clone_size: many
j_call: TRBJ1-2